Each of the 19 T cell receptor beta chains below was sequenced from the same sample in a study of beta chain features in type 1 diabetes. Investigators reverse transcribed all isolated RNA, so they sequenced expressed TCRB transcripts. This table comes from immunoSEQ multiplex PCR, and its TCRdb copy is limited to in-frame clones, with some not included. The sample holds 350,000 to 450,000 clones; over 13% are singletons and the top ten take roughly 0.019%. The sample comprised naive CD4+ T cells from blood. All receptors derive from a woman between 18 and 30 years old in good health.

This sequence joins TRBV7-2 and TRBJ2-1; TRBD1 aligns across 9 bases. The CDR3 length is 17 residues. V lost 5 bases to trimming and J lost 4 bases; unmatched junction nucleotides: 12. The germline V gene encodes CDR1 SGHTA and CDR2 FQGNSA. CDR3 in amino acids: CASSGRTGVRLYNEQFF. Written as DNA, the CDR3 is TGTGCCAGCAGCGGACGGACAGGGGTGCGTTTATACAATGAGCAGTTCTTC.

This chain joins TRBV4-2 and TRBJ2-1, with 9 bases lining up with TRBD2. The V gene end was trimmed by 0 bases and the J gene end by 6 bases; junction bases not matched to a gene: 9. This CDR3 comprises 17 residues. Germline CDR1 LGHNA, CDR2 YNFKEQ. The DNA for the CDR3 is TGTGCCAGCAGCCAAGAGGGGAGGCGGGAGGGTTTCAATGAGCAGTTCTTC. Translated, it gives CASSQEGRREGFNEQFF.

The CDR3 region is CSVPGGSNEKLFF. The CDR3 bases are TGCAGCGTCCCAGGGGGTTCTAATGAAAAACTGTTTTTT. This chain connects TRBV29-1 to TRBJ1-4; the match to TRBD1 covers 7 bases. The trim removed 6 bases at V and 3 bases at J, leaving 4 bases unmatched. The germline V gene has CDR1 SQVTM and CDR2 ANQGSEA. This CDR3 is 13 amino acids long. Supplemented by reference TRBV29-1 and TRBJ1-4, the full variable domain reads SAVISQKPSRDICQRGTSLTIQCQVDSQVTMMFWYRQQPGQSLTLIATANQGSEATYESGFVIDKFPISRPNLTFSTLTVSNMSPEDSSIYLCSVPGGSNEKLFFGSGTQLSVL.

Only a few counts were recorded for this clone. CDR3 sequence reads: CASSRPSGVGANVLTF. The DNA for the CDR3 is TGCGCCAGCAGCCGCCCCTCGGGGGTTGGGGCCAACGTCCTGACTTTC. This sequence joins TRBV5-1 and TRBJ2-6; maybe TRBD2 (6 bases). Trimming left V 4 bases short and J 3 bases short, with 14 bases between. The CDR3 has 16 amino acids. CDR1 SGHRS and CDR2 YFSETQ come from the germline V gene.

The rearrangement links TRBV30 to TRBJ2-3, with 7 bases lining up with TRBD1. Germline CDR1 GTSNPN, CDR2 SVGIG (reference sequence). The CDR3 is made up of 13 amino acids. The DNA for the CDR3 is TGTGTCGCGAGAGGGCAGGGGGCAGATACGCAGTATTTT. This encodes CVARGQGADTQYF.

This rearrangement joins TRBV6-4 to TRBJ1-1; the match to TRBD1 covers 9 bases. The CDR3 is 15 residues long. The germline V gene has CDR1 MRHNA and CDR2 SNTAGT. V shed 4 bases, J shed 0 bases, and the junction held 3 bases outside the gene matches. The CDR3 protein is CASSADRGMNTEAFF. In nucleotides, the CDR3 is TGTGCCAGCAGTGCAGACAGGGGGATGAACACTGAAGCTTTCTTT.

Concerning this clone: This sample also contains other DNA sequences that code for the same CDR3. DNA for the CDR3: TGTGCCAGCAGCCCCCGGACAGGGAACTATGGCTACACCTTC. It encodes CASSPRTGNYGYTF. The V call is TRBV9, the J call TRBJ1-2; 8 positions agree with TRBD1. Germline V gene sequence: CDR1 SGDLS, CDR2 YYNGEE. Unmatched junction bases numbered 4, after V lost 4 bases and J lost 2 bases. The CDR3 has 14 amino acids.

This clone was recorded a few times. The rearrangement links TRBV30 to TRBJ2-7; TRBD2 agrees at 7 bases. The CDR3 length is 12 residues. J gave up 4 bases and V 2 bases, and 2 bases lay outside the gene matches. Germline-derived CDR1 and CDR2 are GTSNPN and SVGIG (reference sequence). Here the CDR3 DNA reads TGTGCCTGGAGTCTAGCGGATTACGAGCAGTACTTC. Translation: CAWSLADYEQYF. Full variable domain (remainder filled in from reference TRBV30 and TRBJ2-7): SQTIHQWPATLVQPVGSPLSLECTVEGTSNPNLYWYRQAAGRGLQLLFYSVGIGQISSEVPQNLSASRPQDRQFILSSKKLLLSDSGFYLCAWSLADYEQYFGPGTRLTVT.

The genes are TRBV7-9 and TRBJ2-1; the match to TRBD2 covers 12 bases. The CDR3 loop spans 17 amino acids. Germline CDR1 is SEHNR and CDR2 is FQNEAQ (reference sequence). With V trimmed by 4 bases and J by 10 bases, 14 bases remained unmatched. The CDR3 nucleotides read TGTGCCAGCAGCTCATCTAGCGGGAGGGAGGTAGGACGAGAGCAGTTCTTC. Translation gives CASSSSSGREVGREQFF. Drawing the rest from reference TRBV7-9 and TRBJ2-1, the complete variable domain is DTGVSQNPRHKITKRGQNVTFRCDPISEHNRLYWYRQTLGQGPEFLTYFQNEAQLEKSRLLSDRFSAERPKGSFSTLEIQRTEQGDSAMYLCASSSSSGREVGREQFFGPGTRLTVL.

The chain joins TRBV28 to TRBJ1-2; D is unresolved. The CDR3 totals 12 residues. The ends were cut back, 5 bases at V and 5 bases at J, with 9 bases in the middle. Germline CDR1 is MDHEN and CDR2 is SYDVKM. CDR3 coding DNA: TGTGCCAGCAGTCCGCTATTATATGGCTACACCTTC. Its protein is CASSPLLYGYTF.

This clone came up a few times. The chain is built from TRBV28 and TRBJ2-1, with D possibly matching TRBD2 (6 bases). Germline assignment: CDR1 MDHEN and CDR2 SYDVKM. This CDR3 comprises 16 residues. V lost 6 bases, J lost 5 bases, and 20 bases lay in between. CDR3 loop: CASSHYSGVSNNEQFF. In nucleotides, the CDR3 is TGTGCCAGCAGCCATTATTCGGGAGTTTCCAACAATGAGCAGTTCTTC. The variable domain in full, completed from reference TRBV28 and TRBJ2-1, reads DVKVTQSSRYLVKRTGEKVFLECVQDMDHENMFWYRQDPGLGLRLIYFSYDVKMKEKGDIPEGYSVSREKKERFSLILESASTNQTSMYLCASSHYSGVSNNEQFFGPGTRLTVL.

In this sample, this clone turned up a few times. The rearrangement uses TRBV29-1 and TRBJ2-7, with TRBD2 matching over 8 bases. The J segment lost 5 bases and the V segment lost 5 bases, leaving 8 bases of the junction unmatched. From germline, CDR1 is SQVTM and CDR2 ANQGSEA. The CDR3 runs to 13 residues. Here the CDR3 reads CSVHHGRAHEQYF. Written as DNA, the CDR3 is TGCAGCGTTCATCACGGGAGGGCCCACGAGCAGTACTTC.

This clone showed up just a few times. Other DNA sequences from this sample encode an identical CDR3 as well. This chain joins TRBV7-9 and TRBJ1-2; TRBD1 matches 7 bases. J lost 2 bases, V lost 3 bases, and 0 bases had no gene match. The CDR3 has 13 residues. Germline V CDR1 and CDR2: SEHNR, FQNEAQ (reference sequence). The CDR3 loop is CASSLGQNYGYTF. The CDR3 nucleotides are TGTGCCAGCAGCTTGGGACAGAACTATGGCTACACCTTC. Full variable domain (remainder filled in from reference TRBV7-9 and TRBJ1-2): DTGVSQNPRHKITKRGQNVTFRCDPISEHNRLYWYRQTLGQGPEFLTYFQNEAQLEKSRLLSDRFSAERPKGSFSTLEIQRTEQGDSAMYLCASSLGQNYGYTFGSGTRLTVV.

CDR3 nucleotide sequence: TGTGCCAGCAGCTTAGGTCTTTTCTACGAGCAGTACTTC. Protein: CASSLGLFYEQYF. V and J are TRBV7-9 and TRBJ2-7; D remains ambiguous. CDR3 length: 13 amino acids. V lost 1 base and J 3 bases, leaving 7 bases between the germline ends. The germline V gene encodes CDR1 SEHNR and CDR2 FQNEAQ (reference sequence).

Only a few counts were recorded for this clone. In DNA, the CDR3 is TGTGCCAGCAGCTTGACTAGCGGGAGTTTAGAGACCCAGTACTTC. This gives the protein CASSLTSGSLETQYF. The chain has TRBV11-2 and TRBJ2-5; 12 bases are shared with TRBD2. The CDR3 runs 15 residues. With V trimmed by 3 bases and J by 4 bases, 3 bases remained unmatched. Germline values: CDR1 SGHAT, CDR2 FQNNGV.

This clone was seen only a few times. The chain joins TRBV5-1 to TRBJ2-5; weak D call: TRBD2 (6 bases). This CDR3 spans 17 amino acids. Germline lookup yields CDR1 SGHRS and CDR2 YFSETQ. The V end was cut by 0 bases, the J end by 0 bases, with 15 bases between. In DNA form, the CDR3 reads TGCGCCAGCAGCTTGGCCCCGGCAGGAGGGGACCAAGAGACCCAGTACTTC. It codes for CASSLAPAGGDQETQYF.

This sequence joins TRBV2 and TRBJ2-2; 13 nucleotides agree with TRBD2. This CDR3 is built from 14 residues. Germline values: CDR1 SNHLY, CDR2 FYNNEI. V lost 7 bases, J lost 10 bases, and 6 bases stayed unmatched. CDR3 bases: TGTGCCAGCAACTTACTAGCGGGAGGGCCGGAGCTGTTTTTT. Encoded protein: CASNLLAGGPELFF. Filled out from reference TRBV2 and TRBJ2-2, the complete variable domain reads EPEVTQTPSHQVTQMGQEVILRCVPISNHLYFYWYRQILGQKVEFLVSFYNNEISEKSEIFDDQFSVERPDGSNFTLKIRSTKLEDSAMYFCASNLLAGGPELFFGEGSRLTVL.

V gene TRBV5-4 combines with J gene TRBJ2-7; no firm D call. Germline CDR1 SGHNT, CDR2 YYREEE (reference sequence). The CDR3 is made up of 12 amino acids. With 2 bases removed from V and 5 bases from J, the gap between germline ends came to 8 bases. The CDR3: CASSFKNNEQYF. In DNA form, the CDR3 reads TGTGCCAGCAGCTTTAAAAACAACGAGCAGTACTTC.

The chain combines TRBV7-9 with TRBJ2-7, with D maybe TRBD2 (5 bases). This CDR3 comprises 13 residues. The germline CDR1 and CDR2 sequences are SEHNR and FQNEAQ (reference sequence). V was cut by 1 base and J by 3 bases, with 7 bases left in between. The CDR3 loop is CASSLGRGYEQYF. CDR3 coding DNA: TGTGCCAGCAGCTTAGGACGGGGCTACGAGCAGTACTTC.